Listed here are 15 T cell receptor beta chains from one sample, sequenced in a study of CD8 T cells in ankylosing spondylitis. Each CDR3 protein is one row after TCRdb ran MiXCR on the 5' RACE reads. The table shows hundreds of thousands of distinct CDR3 sequences, with roughly 13% occurring only once. For these receptors, no antigen is known. Study results and caveats: Seemingly characteristic of ankylosing spondylitis blood was a TCR beta motif consisting of eight highly homologous variants.

The sequenced material came from blood, either unsorted or a sorted T cell fraction (not recorded which). The receptors here all came from a male donor with ankylosing spondylitis.

In its sample, this clonotype was seen a few times. The chain is built from TRBV4-1 and TRBJ1-3; D possibly corresponds to TRBD1 (5 bases). This CDR3 spans 16 amino acids. Germline loops: CDR1 MGHRA, CDR2 YSYEKL. Trimming removed 1 base at V and 0 bases at J, with 10 bases between. The CDR3 sequence: CASSQGPGTSGNTIYF. The CDR3 coding sequence is TGCGCCAGCAGCCAAGGCCCGGGGACCTCTGGAAACACCATATATTTT.

The chain joins TRBV7-9 to TRBJ2-5; TRBD1 matches 8 bases. Unmatched junction bases numbered 10, after V lost 5 bases and J lost 5 bases. This CDR3 has 15 residues. The V gene's germline CDR1 is SEHNR and CDR2 FQNEAQ (reference sequence). The DNA of the CDR3 is TGTGCCAGCAGCACCCGGACAGGGTATAGTGAGACCCAGTACTTC. Its translation is CASSTRTGYSETQYF.

V gene TRBV15 combines with J gene TRBJ2-1; weak D call: TRBD2 (6 bases). V was clipped by 5 bases and J by 4 bases, with 12 bases between them. Germline CDR1 and CDR2: LNHNV and YYDKDF (reference sequence). The CDR3 sequence is 14 residues long. In nucleotides, the CDR3 is TGTGCCACCAGCCGTTGGGGGGATTACAATGAGCAGTTCTTC. Protein sequence: CATSRWGDYNEQFF. Using reference TRBV15 and TRBJ2-1 for the parts outside the CDR3, the full variable domain is DAMVIQNPRYQVTQFGKPVTLSCSQTLNHNVMYWYQQKSSQAPKLLFHYYDKDFNNEADTPDNFQSRRPNTSFCFLDIRSPGLGDTAMYLCATSRWGDYNEQFFGPGTRLTVL.

The genes are TRBV25-1 and TRBJ1-2; 10 bases are a match to TRBD1. CDR1 and CDR2 (germline): MGHDK, SYGVNS. The CDR3 has 16 residues. V trimming: 3 bases; J trimming: 4 bases; junction bases outside the gene matches: 8. The CDR3 DNA is TGTGCCAGCAGTGACAGATCCGGGACAGGGGTCTATGGCTACACCTTC. As protein: CASSDRSGTGVYGYTF.

This clonotype was recorded a few times. The genes are TRBV5-6 and TRBJ2-7; weak D call: TRBD2 (5 bases). V lost 2 bases to trimming and J lost 2 bases, with 8 bases between them. CDR3 length: 13 residues. In germline, CDR1 is SGHDT, CDR2 YYEEEE. Here the CDR3 DNA reads TGTGCCAGCAGCTTAGCGGATACCTACGAGCAGTACGTC. It translates to CASSLADTYEQYV.

The V and J genes are TRBV24-1 and TRBJ2-2; a possible D gene is TRBD2 (5 bases). V gave up 11 bases and J gave up 5 bases, with 14 bases separating them. CDR1 is KGHDR and CDR2 is SFDVKD in the germline V gene. There are 13 residues in the CDR3. CDR3: CAIGWSGTGELFF. The DNA of the CDR3 is TGTGCCATCGGGTGGTCGGGGACCGGGGAGCTGTTTTTT.

This clonotype has a handful of counts. J is TRBJ2-3 and V is TRBV29-1, with 8 bases matching TRBD2. V was pared by 7 bases and J by 2 bases, with 8 bases of the junction left unmatched. The CDR3 loop spans 14 amino acids. Germline V gives CDR1 SQVTM, CDR2 ANQGSEA. DNA for the CDR3: TGCAGCGGGGTCCCTAGCGGGTCCACAGATACGCAGTATTTT. It is translated as CSGVPSGSTDTQYF.

This clonotype has just a few counts. V gene TRBV13 combines with J gene TRBJ2-2; TRBD1 is a possible D gene (5 bases). The V end lost 0 bases, the J end lost 7 bases, and 9 bases lay between the germline ends. Per the germline V gene, CDR1 is PRHDT and CDR2 is FYEKMQ (reference sequence). This CDR3 spans 14 amino acids. CDR3 nucleotide sequence: TGTGCCAGCAGCTTAGGAGGGGCTAGCGGGGAGCTGTTTTTT. As protein: CASSLGGASGELFF.

The genes are TRBV6-2 or TRBV6-3 and TRBJ2-3; possible D gene TRBD1, 6 bases. Germline CDR1 MNHEY, CDR2 SVGEGT. The CDR3 covers 14 residues. V gave up 7 bases and J gave up 4 bases, with 15 bases separating them. The CDR3 DNA reads TGTGCCAGCACCGAACAGGGTGGGTCAGATACGCAGTATTTT. It encodes CASTEQGGSDTQYF.

This clonotype was recorded many times. The chain links TRBV4-1 to TRBJ1-1; D is ambiguous. This CDR3 contains 18 residues. V dropped 4 bases and J dropped 3 bases, with 24 bases sitting between them. Germline CDR1 and CDR2: MGHRA and YSYEKL. The CDR3, as DNA: TGCGCCAGCAGCCCAGGCCTCCTGCGGAGAAATGGGGACACTGAAGCTTTCTTT. It codes for CASSPGLLRRNGDTEAFF.

This clonotype was recorded a few times. CDR3 bases: TGCAGTGCCAGTGGACAGGGGTTGCCAATTTATTACAATGAGCAGTTCTTC. Amino acid sequence: CSASGQGLPIYYNEQFF. The rearrangement links TRBV20-1 to TRBJ2-1, with 9 bases identical to TRBD1. Germline-derived CDR1 and CDR2 are DFQATT and SNEGSKA (reference sequence). This CDR3 region has 17 residues. V shed 6 bases and J 4 bases; nucleotides not matched to a gene: 16.

The chain employs TRBV7-9 and TRBJ2-1, with 9 bases matching TRBD1. Germline loops: CDR1 SEHNR, CDR2 FQNEAQ (reference sequence). With V trimmed by 3 bases and J by 3 bases, 6 bases remained unmatched. The CDR3 spans 16 residues. The DNA for the CDR3 is TGTGCCAGCAGCTTGGGGGGGACAGGGCTCTACAATGAGCAGTTCTTC. It codes for CASSLGGTGLYNEQFF.

This clonotype was counted at least ten times. The rearrangement links TRBV5-1 to TRBJ2-1; D is undetermined. With 0 bases removed from V and 6 bases from J, the gap between germline ends came to 7 bases. Germline V gene data show CDR1 as SGHRS and CDR2 as YFSETQ. The CDR3 has 13 amino acids. As DNA, the CDR3 is TGCGCCAGCAGCTTGGGACGCCTCAATGAGCAGTTCTTC. Its translation: CASSLGRLNEQFF.

The J gene is TRBJ2-5, the V gene TRBV3-1; possibly TRBD1 or TRBD2 for D (7 bases each). CDR1 is LGHDT and CDR2 is YNNKEL in the germline V gene (reference sequence). Trimming pared 5 bases from V and 4 bases from J, leaving 17 bases between. CDR3 size: 15 residues. The CDR3 region is CASSFSGGGAETQYF. CDR3 nucleotides: TGTGCCAGCAGCTTTTCAGGGGGGGGCGCAGAGACCCAGTACTTC.

In this sample, this clonotype turned up a few times. V is TRBV12-3 or TRBV12-4 and J is TRBJ2-7; 9 nucleotides align to TRBD2. The CDR3 totals 14 residues. J lost 7 bases, V lost 3 bases, and 7 bases had no gene match. CDR3 protein: CASSFGGRANEQYV. The CDR3 DNA follows: TGTGCCAGCAGTTTTGGCGGGAGGGCCAATGAGCAGTACGTC.